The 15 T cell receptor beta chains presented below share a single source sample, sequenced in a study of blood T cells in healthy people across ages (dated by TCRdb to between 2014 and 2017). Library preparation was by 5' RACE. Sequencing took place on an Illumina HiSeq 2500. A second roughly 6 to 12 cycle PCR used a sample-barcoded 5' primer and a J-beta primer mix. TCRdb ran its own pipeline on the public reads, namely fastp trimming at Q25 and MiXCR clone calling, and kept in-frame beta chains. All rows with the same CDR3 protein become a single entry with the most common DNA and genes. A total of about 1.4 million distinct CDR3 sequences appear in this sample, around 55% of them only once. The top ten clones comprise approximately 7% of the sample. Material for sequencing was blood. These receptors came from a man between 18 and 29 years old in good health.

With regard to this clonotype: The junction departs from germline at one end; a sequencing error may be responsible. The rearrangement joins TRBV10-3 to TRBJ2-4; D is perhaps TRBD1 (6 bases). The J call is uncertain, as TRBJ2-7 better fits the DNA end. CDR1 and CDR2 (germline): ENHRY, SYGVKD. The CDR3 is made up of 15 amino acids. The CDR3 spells CAISVTRDISCEQYF. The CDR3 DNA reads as TGTGCCATCAGCGTAACCAGGGACATCTCCTGCGAGCAGTACTTC.

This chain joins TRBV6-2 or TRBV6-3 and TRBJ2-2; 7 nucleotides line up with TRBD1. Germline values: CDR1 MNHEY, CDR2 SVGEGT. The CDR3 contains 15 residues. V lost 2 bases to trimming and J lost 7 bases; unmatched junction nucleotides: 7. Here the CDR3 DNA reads TGTGCCAGCAGTTACACGGCAGGGGGTCACGGGGAGCTGTTTTTT. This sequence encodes CASSYTAGGHGELFF.

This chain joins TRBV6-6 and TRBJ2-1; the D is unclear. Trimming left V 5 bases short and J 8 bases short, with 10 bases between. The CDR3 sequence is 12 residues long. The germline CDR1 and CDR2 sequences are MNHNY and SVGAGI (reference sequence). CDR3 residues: CASSTYKDEQFF. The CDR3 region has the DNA TGTGCCAGCAGTACCTATAAAGATGAGCAGTTCTTC.

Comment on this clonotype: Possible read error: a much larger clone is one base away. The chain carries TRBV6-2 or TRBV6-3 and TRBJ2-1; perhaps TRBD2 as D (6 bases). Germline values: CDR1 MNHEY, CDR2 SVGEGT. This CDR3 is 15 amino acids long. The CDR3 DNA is TGTGCCGGCAGTTCGGAGGGGCTCTCCTACAATGAGCAGTTCTTC. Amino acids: CAGSSEGLSYNEQFF.

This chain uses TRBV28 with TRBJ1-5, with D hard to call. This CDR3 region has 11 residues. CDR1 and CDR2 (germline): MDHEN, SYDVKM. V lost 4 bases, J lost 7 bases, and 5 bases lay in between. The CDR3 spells CASSWEQPQHF. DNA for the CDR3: TGTGCCAGCAGTTGGGAACAGCCCCAGCATTTT.

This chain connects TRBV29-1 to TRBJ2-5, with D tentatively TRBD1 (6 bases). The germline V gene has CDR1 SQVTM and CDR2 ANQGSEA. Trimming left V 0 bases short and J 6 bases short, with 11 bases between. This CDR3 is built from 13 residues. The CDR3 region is CSVEDGWGQTQYF. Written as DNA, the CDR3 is TGCAGCGTTGAAGATGGGTGGGGGCAGACCCAGTACTTC.

CDR3 nucleotides: TGCAGTGCTAGCCCCCTAGCGGGGATAACAGATACGCAGTATTTT. It encodes CSASPLAGITDTQYF. The chain is built from TRBV20-1 and TRBJ2-3; TRBD2 aligns across 9 bases. J lost 3 bases, V lost 3 bases, and 7 bases had no gene match. Germline CDR1 reads DFQATT; CDR2 reads SNEGSKA (reference sequence). The CDR3 is 15 residues long.

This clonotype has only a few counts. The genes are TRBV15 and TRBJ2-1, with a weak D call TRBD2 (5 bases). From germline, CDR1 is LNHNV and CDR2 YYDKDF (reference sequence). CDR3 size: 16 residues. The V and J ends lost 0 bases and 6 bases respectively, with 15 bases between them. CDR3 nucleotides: TGTGCCACCAGCAGAGAAGTGGAGGTCTATTTCAATGAGCAGTTCTTC. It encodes CATSREVEVYFNEQFF.

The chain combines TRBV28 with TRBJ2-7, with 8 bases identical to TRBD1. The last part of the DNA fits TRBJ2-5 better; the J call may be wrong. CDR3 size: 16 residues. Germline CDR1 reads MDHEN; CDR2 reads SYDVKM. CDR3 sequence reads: CASSSFGTGFRETQYF. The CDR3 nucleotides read TGTGCCAGCAGTTCCTTCGGGACAGGTTTTCGGGAGACCCAGTACTTC.

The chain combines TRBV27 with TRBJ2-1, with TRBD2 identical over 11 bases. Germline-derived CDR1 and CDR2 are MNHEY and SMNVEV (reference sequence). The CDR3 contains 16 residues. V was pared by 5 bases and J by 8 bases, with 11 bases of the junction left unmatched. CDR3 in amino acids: CASSPIAGGPRDEQFF. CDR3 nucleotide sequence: TGTGCCAGCAGTCCCATAGCGGGGGGGCCTCGGGATGAGCAGTTCTTC.

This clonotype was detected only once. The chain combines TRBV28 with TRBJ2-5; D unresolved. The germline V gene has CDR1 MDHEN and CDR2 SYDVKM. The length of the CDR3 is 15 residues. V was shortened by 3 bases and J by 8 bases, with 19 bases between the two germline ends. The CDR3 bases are TGTGCCAGCAGTTTTTGGCAGGATGGTAATCCAACCCAGTACTTC. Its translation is CASSFWQDGNPTQYF.

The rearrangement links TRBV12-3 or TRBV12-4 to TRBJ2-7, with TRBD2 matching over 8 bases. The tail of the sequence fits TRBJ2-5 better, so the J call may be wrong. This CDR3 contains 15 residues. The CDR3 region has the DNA TGTGCCAGCAGTTCCGTGGGGCTAGCGGGAGAGACCCAGTACTTC. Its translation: CASSSVGLAGETQYF.

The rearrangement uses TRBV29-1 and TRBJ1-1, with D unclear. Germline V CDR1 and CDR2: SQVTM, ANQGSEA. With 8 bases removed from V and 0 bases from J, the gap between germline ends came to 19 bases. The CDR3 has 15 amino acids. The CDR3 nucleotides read TGCAGCCAATCTGACGGTTTGGCCTTGAACACTGAAGCTTTCTTT. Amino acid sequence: CSQSDGLALNTEAFF.

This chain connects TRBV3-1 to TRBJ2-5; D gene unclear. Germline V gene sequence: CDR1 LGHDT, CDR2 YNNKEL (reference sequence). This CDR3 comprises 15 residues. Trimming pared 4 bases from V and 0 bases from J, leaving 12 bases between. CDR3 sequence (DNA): TGTGCCAGCAGCCGCCGGGCTAACTACCAAGAGACCCAGTACTTC. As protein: CASSRRANYQETQYF.

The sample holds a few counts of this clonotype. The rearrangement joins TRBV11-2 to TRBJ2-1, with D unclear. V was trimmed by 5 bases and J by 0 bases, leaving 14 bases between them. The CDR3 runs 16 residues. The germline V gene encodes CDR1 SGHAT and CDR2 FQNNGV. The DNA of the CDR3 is TGTGCCAGCAGCCCATCGGGTGGCTTCTCCTACAATGAGCAGTTCTTC. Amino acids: CASSPSGGFSYNEQFF.